The clone carrying this T cell receptor beta chain occurred once. The data were obtained in a study of blood T cell repertoires in COVID-19. Study-wide background: COVID-19 samples collected from the United States, Italy and Spain covered acute and convalescent phases. The cDNA or gDNA used as material had been derived from T cells, B-cell-depleted T cells, or PBMCs.

Per the original data handling: Amplifying reference gene primers gave estimates of nucleated cell counts. TCRdb's table, derived via immunoSEQ multiplex PCR, lists solely in-frame clones and lacks some. V, J and clone size reflect that table, while D and trimming were determined from the DNA. The sample has approximately 97,000 clones; approximately 90% are singletons. The CDR3 totals 16 residues. V was clipped by 1 base and J by 2 bases, with 12 bases between them. Germline V CDR1 and CDR2: MGHRA, YSYEKL. The TCR comes from a man in his 60s with acute or convalescent COVID-19. The chain carries TRBV4-1 and TRBJ1-5, with D perhaps matching TRBD1 (6 bases). The material sequenced was peripheral blood. The CDR3 is CASSQGGAGGNQPQHF. CDR3 DNA: TGCGCCAGCAGCCAAGGAGGGGCAGGGGGCAATCAGCCCCAGCATTTT.